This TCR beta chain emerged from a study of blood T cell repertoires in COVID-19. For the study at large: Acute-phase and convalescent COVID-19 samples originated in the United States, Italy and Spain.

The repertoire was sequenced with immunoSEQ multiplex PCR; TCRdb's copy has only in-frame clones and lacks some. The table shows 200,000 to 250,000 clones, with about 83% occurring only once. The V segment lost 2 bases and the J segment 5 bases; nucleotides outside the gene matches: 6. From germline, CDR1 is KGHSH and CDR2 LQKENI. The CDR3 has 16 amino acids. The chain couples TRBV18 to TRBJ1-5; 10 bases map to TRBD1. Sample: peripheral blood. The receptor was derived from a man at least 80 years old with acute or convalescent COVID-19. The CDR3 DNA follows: TGTGCCAGCTCACCAAGGGGACAGGGGCTGGATCAGCCCCAGCATTTT. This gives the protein CASSPRGQGLDQPQHF. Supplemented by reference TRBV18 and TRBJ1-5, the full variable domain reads NAGVMQNPRHLVRRRGQEARLRCSPMKGHSHVYWYRQLPEEGLKFMVYLQKENIIDESGMPKERFSAEFPKEGPSILRIQQVVRGDSAAYFCASSPRGQGLDQPQHFGDGTRLSIL.